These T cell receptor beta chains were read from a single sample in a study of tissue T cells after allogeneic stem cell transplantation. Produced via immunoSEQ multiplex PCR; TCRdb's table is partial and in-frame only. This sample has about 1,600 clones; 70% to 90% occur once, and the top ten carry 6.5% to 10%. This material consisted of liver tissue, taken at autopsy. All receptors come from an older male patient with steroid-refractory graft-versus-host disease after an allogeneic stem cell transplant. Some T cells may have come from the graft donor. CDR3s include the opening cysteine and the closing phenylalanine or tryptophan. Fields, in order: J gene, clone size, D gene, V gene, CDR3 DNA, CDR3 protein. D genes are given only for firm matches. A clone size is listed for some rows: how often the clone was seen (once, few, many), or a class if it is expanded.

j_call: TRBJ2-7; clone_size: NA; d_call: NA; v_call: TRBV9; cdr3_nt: TGTGCCAGCAGCGACCTAGAGAAGCAGTACTTC; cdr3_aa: CASSDLEKQYF
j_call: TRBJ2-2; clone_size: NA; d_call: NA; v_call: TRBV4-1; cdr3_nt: TGCGCCAGCAGCCAAGATTTTATGGGGGGCGCGTTTAGAACCGGGGAGCTGTTTTTT; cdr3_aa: CASSQDFMGGAFRTGELFF
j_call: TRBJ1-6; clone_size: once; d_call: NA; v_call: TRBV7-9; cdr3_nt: TGTGCCAGCAGCGAGGGCGTTTATAATTCACCCCTCCACTTT; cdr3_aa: CASSEGVYNSPLHF
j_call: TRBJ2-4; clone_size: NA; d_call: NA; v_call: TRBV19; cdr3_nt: TGTGCCAGTAGTATTTCGGAGGGGATGGGCATTCAGTACTTC; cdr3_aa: CASSISEGMGIQYF
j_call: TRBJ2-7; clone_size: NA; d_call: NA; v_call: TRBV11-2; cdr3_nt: TGTGCCAGCAGCTTTAGTGCAGCTTCCTACGAGCAGTACTTC; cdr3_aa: CASSFSAASYEQYF
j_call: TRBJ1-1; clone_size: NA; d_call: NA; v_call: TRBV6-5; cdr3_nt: TGTGCCAGCAGTTACAAGGGCAGGCCGAACACTGAAGCTTTCTTT; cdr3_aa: CASSYKGRPNTEAFF
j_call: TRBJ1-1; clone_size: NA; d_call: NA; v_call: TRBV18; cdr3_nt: TGTGCCAGCTCACAAGATCTGGGGGGCTTCTGGAGTTTCACTGAAGCTTTCTTT; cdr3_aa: CASSQDLGGFWSFTEAFF
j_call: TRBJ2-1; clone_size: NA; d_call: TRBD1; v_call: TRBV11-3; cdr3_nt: TGTGCCAGCAGCCCCGGGACAGGGGACTACAATGAGCAGTTCTTC; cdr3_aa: CASSPGTGDYNEQFF
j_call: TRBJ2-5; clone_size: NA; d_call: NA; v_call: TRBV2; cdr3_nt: TGTGCCAGCATGGACAGCCTGGGGGCCCAGTACTTC; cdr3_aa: CASMDSLGAQYF
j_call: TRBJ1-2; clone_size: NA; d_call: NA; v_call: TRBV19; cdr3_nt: TGTGCCAGTAGTACGACAGGCGGTACCCTCTCCTCTATGACCTTC; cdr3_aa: CASSTTGGTLSSMTF
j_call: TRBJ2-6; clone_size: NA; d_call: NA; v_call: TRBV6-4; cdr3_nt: TGTGCCAGCAGTGAGCACAGGGATTCTGGGGCCAACGTCCTGACTTTC; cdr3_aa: CASSEHRDSGANVLTF
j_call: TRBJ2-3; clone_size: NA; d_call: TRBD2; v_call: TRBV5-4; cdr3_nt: TGTGCCAGCAGCTCCCGACTAGCGGGGACCACAGATACGCAGTATTTT; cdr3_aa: CASSSRLAGTTDTQYF
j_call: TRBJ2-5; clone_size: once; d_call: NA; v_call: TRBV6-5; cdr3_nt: TGTGCCAGCAGTTCGAACAGGGCGGGAGAGACCCAGTACTTC; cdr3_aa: CASSSNRAGETQYF
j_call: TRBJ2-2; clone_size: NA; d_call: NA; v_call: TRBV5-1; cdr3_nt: TGCGCCAGCAGCTTGGAAGGGCCTAGGAGCACCGGGGAGCTGTTTTTT; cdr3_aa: CASSLEGPRSTGELFF
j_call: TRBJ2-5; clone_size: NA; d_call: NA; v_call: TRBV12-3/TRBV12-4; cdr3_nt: TGTGCCAGCAGTTTATCTGGGACCCAGTACTTC; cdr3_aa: CASSLSGTQYF
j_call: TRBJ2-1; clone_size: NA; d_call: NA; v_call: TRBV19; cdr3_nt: TGTGCCAGTAGTATAGGCGGGGAGGCCTACAATGAGCAGTTCTTC; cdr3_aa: CASSIGGEAYNEQFF
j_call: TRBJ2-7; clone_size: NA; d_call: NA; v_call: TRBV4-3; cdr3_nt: TGCGCCAGCAGCCCTAGGGACGGGACCTACGAGCAGTACTTC; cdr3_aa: CASSPRDGTYEQYF
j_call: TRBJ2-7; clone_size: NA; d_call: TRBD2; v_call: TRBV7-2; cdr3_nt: TGTGCCAGCAGCTTAACGGCGGGGGGGCCCTACGAGCAGTACTTC; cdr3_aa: CASSLTAGGPYEQYF
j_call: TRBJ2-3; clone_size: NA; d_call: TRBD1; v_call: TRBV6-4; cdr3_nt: TGTGCCAGCAGTGACTCGACAGGGGGCGCAGATACGCAGTATTTT; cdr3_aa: CASSDSTGGADTQYF
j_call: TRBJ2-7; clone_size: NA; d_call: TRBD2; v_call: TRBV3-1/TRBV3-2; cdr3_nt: TGTGCCAGCAGCCAAGTGGCGGGAGTAGGCGAGCAGTACTTC; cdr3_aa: CASSQVAGVGEQYF
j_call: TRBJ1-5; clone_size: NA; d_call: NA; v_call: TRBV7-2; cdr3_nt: TGTGCCAGCAGCTTAGGGGGGACGGTCAATCAGCCCCAGCATTTT; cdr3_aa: CASSLGGTVNQPQHF
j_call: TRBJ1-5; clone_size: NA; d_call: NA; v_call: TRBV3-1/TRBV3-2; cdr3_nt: TGTGCCAGCAGCACGGCCCCTCCCATTTGGCATCATCAGCCCCAGCATTTT; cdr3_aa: CASSTAPPIWHHQPQHF
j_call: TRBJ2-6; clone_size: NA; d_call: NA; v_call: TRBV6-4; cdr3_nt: TGTGCCAGCAGTGACTCTACTAGCTCTGGGGCCAACGTCCTGACTTTC; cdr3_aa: CASSDSTSSGANVLTF
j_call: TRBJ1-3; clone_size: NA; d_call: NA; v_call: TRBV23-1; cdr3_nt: TGCGCCAGCAGTCCCCAGGGGGGAAACACCATATATTTT; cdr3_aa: CASSPQGGNTIYF
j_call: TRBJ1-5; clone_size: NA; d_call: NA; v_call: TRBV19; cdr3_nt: TGTGCCAGTAGTATAAGTTCCTATCAGCCCCAGCATTTT; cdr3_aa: CASSISSYQPQHF
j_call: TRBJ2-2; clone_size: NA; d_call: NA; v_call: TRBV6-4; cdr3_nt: TGTGCCAGCAGTGAAGTTGGGACCGGGGAGCTGTTTTTT; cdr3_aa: CASSEVGTGELFF
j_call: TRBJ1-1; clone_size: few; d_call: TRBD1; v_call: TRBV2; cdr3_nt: TGTGCCAGCAGTGAAGCCGGGACAGGGGGCCACACTGAAGCTTTCTTT; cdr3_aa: CASSEAGTGGHTEAFF
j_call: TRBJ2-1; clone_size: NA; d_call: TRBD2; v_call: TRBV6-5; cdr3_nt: TGTGCCAGCAGAGTCACTAGCGGGGGGCGTAATGAGCAGTTCTTC; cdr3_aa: CASRVTSGGRNEQFF